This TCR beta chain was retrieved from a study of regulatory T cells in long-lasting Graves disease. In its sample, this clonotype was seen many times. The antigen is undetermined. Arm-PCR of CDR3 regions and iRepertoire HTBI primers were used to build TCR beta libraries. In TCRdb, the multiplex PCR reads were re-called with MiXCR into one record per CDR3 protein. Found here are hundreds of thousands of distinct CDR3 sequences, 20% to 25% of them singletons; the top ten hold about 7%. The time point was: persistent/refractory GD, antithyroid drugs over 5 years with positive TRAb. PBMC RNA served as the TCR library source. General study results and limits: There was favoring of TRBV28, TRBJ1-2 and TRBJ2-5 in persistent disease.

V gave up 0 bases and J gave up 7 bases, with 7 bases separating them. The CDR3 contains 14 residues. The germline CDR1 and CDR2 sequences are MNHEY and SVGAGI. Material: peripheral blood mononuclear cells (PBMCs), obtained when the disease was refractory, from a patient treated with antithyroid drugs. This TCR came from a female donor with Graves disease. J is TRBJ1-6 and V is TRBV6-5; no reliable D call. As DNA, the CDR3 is TGTGCCAGCAGTTACTCGATCGGGAATTCACCCCTCCACTTT. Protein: CASSYSIGNSPLHF.